This entry lists 27 T cell receptor beta chains sequenced from one sample in a study of shared clonotypes between healthy human individuals. The data were produced by immunoSEQ multiplex PCR, yet TCRdb's version contains in-frame clones alone and is incomplete. The table shows some 510,000 clones, with roughly 78% occurring only once. The sequenced material came from PBMCs. These TCRs come from a woman in her 40s in good health. Some clones in this sample may be carry-over from other donors' samples.

CDR3 coding DNA: TGCGCCAGCAGCTCCGGACTAGCGGGCAACAATGAGCAGTTCTTC. It yields the protein CASSSGLAGNNEQFF. The chain carries TRBV5-1 and TRBJ2-1, with 11 nucleotides matching TRBD2. The CDR3 totals 15 residues. The V gene's germline CDR1 is SGHRS and CDR2 YFSETQ. V lost 3 bases, J lost 5 bases, and 4 bases stayed unmatched.

The V call is TRBV5-1, the J call TRBJ2-2, with 7 nucleotides matching TRBD2. Looked up from germline, CDR1 is SGHRS and CDR2 is YFSETQ. The junction had 6 bases not matched to a gene; V was cut back by 4 bases and J by 6 bases. CDR3 size: 14 residues. The CDR3 sequence: CASSPTGGAGELFF. The CDR3 region has the DNA TGCGCCAGCAGCCCGACGGGGGGTGCCGGGGAGCTGTTTTTT.

V is TRBV5-4 and J is TRBJ2-5; D is unclear. CDR1 and CDR2 (germline): SGHNT, YYREEE (reference sequence). The CDR3 is made up of 13 amino acids. V shed 4 bases and J shed 1 base, with 8 bases lying between them. This CDR3 reads CASSPQLQETQYF. The CDR3 DNA reads TGTGCCAGCAGCCCCCAGCTCCAAGAGACCCAGTACTTC.

V is TRBV28 and J is TRBJ1-1; D not resolved. V was pared by 2 bases and J by 3 bases, with 10 bases between. The CDR3 is made up of 14 amino acids. In germline, CDR1 is MDHEN, CDR2 SYDVKM. The CDR3 protein is CASSLRGRHTEAFF. The DNA of the CDR3 is TGTGCCAGCAGTTTACGGGGAAGGCACACTGAAGCTTTCTTT.

The gene calls are TRBV21-1 and TRBJ1-3; the table calls TRBD1, which could not be checked here. TRBV21-1 is a recognized pseudogene. The CDR3 contains 18 residues. The CDR3 region is CASSSSRQGHPPGNTIYF. DNA of the CDR3: TGTGCCAGCAGCAGCTCAAGACAGGGGCACCCTCCTGGAAACACCATATATTTT.

Only one count was recorded for this clone. The chain combines TRBV28 with TRBJ2-7; 7 positions agree with TRBD1. The CDR3 consists of 13 residues. V trimming: 7 bases; J trimming: 2 bases; junction bases outside the gene matches: 5. Per germline, CDR1 MDHEN and CDR2 SYDVKM. This chain's CDR3 is CASIQTGTYEQYF. The CDR3 nucleotides are TGTGCCAGCATTCAGACAGGGACCTACGAGCAGTACTTC.

This clone was detected many times. V and J are TRBV6-5 and TRBJ2-3; 14 bases line up with TRBD2. J was trimmed by 3 bases and V by 6 bases; bases with no gene match: 2. This CDR3 is built from 15 residues. The germline gives CDR1 MNHEY, CDR2 SVGAGI. Here the CDR3 reads CASRWTSGRTDTQYF. DNA for the CDR3: TGTGCCAGCAGGTGGACTAGCGGGAGGACAGATACGCAGTATTTT.

V and J are TRBV15 and TRBJ2-7; D is uncertain. The length of the CDR3 is 14 residues. CDR1 and CDR2 (germline): LNHNV, YYDKDF (reference sequence). Trimming removed 0 bases at V and 2 bases at J, with 8 bases between. The CDR3 loop reads CATSREISAYEQYF. CDR3 sequence (DNA): TGTGCCACCAGCAGAGAGATTTCAGCCTACGAGCAGTACTTC. Variable domain in full (rest from reference TRBV15 and TRBJ2-7): DAMVIQNPRYQVTQFGKPVTLSCSQTLNHNVMYWYQQKSSQAPKLLFHYYDKDFNNEADTPDNFQSRRPNTSFCFLDIRSPGLGDTAMYLCATSREISAYEQYFGPGTRLTVT.

V is TRBV7-9 and J is TRBJ2-1; D remains unclear. The V gene's germline CDR1 is SEHNR and CDR2 FQNEAQ (reference sequence). The CDR3 totals 14 residues. V lost 7 bases, J lost 3 bases, and 13 bases lay in between. The CDR3 loop reads CASILGSFYNEQFF. CDR3 sequence (DNA): TGTGCCAGCATCCTAGGTTCCTTCTACAATGAGCAGTTCTTC.

The chain couples TRBV19 to TRBJ2-3; 12 bases are a match to TRBD1. The CDR3 spans 14 residues. CDR1 LNHDA and CDR2 SQIVND come from the germline V gene (reference sequence). With V trimmed by 3 bases and J by 6 bases, 1 base remained unmatched. The CDR3 reads CASSMGTGGDTQYF. In DNA, the CDR3 is TGTGCCAGTAGTATGGGGACAGGGGGCGATACGCAGTATTTT. Full variable domain (missing parts from reference TRBV19 and TRBJ2-3): DGGITQSPKYLFRKEGQNVTLSCEQNLNHDAMYWYRQDPGQGLRLIYYSQIVNDFQKGDIAEGYSVSREKKESFPLTVTSAQKNPTAFYLCASSMGTGGDTQYFGPGTRLTVL.

DNA of the CDR3: TGCGCCAGCAGCTTGGCCGGGTCTCGGGGGCACACTGAAGCTTTCTTT. It translates to CASSLAGSRGHTEAFF. The chain recombines TRBV5-1 with TRBJ1-1; maybe TRBD1 (6 bases). The CDR3 is 16 amino acids. Per germline, CDR1 SGHRS and CDR2 YFSETQ. The ends were cut back, 0 bases at V and 3 bases at J, with 15 bases in the middle.

At least ten counts were recorded for this clone. The V gene is TRBV28, the J gene TRBJ1-5; D is uncertain. The CDR3 loop spans 13 amino acids. The V end was cut by 5 bases, the J end by 6 bases, with 11 bases between. In germline, CDR1 is MDHEN, CDR2 SYDVKM. CDR3 protein: CASSIPTAQPQHF. CDR3 sequence (DNA): TGTGCCAGCAGTATTCCGACGGCTCAGCCCCAGCATTTT. The complete variable domain, with remaining parts taken from reference TRBV28 and TRBJ1-5, reads DVKVTQSSRYLVKRTGEKVFLECVQDMDHENMFWYRQDPGLGLRLIYFSYDVKMKEKGDIPEGYSVSREKKERFSLILESASTNQTSMYLCASSIPTAQPQHFGDGTRLSIL.

The table lists this clone with a few counts. The chain joins TRBV11-3 to TRBJ2-5, with a weak D call TRBD1 (5 bases). This CDR3 spans 15 amino acids. V was shortened by 2 bases and J by 3 bases, with 13 bases between the two germline ends. Germline V gives CDR1 SGHNT, CDR2 YENEEA. For the CDR3, the DNA is TGTGCCAGCAGCTTACAGGGCCTAGAGGAAGAGACCCAGTACTTC. Amino acid sequence: CASSLQGLEEETQYF.

The V and J genes are TRBV11-2 and TRBJ2-2; 7 bases are shared with TRBD1. Germline CDR1 SGHAT, CDR2 FQNNGV. V lost 5 bases to trimming and J lost 8 bases; unmatched junction nucleotides: 11. The CDR3 consists of 15 residues. CDR3 sequence: CASSIITGVGGELFF. In DNA form, the CDR3 reads TGTGCCAGCAGCATCATCACAGGGGTAGGAGGGGAGCTGTTTTTT.

This clone was recorded a few times. The chain has TRBV30 and TRBJ1-5, with D possibly TRBD1 on 5 matching bases. Germline V gives CDR1 GTSNPN, CDR2 SVGIG (reference sequence). V was pared by 4 bases and J by 0 bases, with 10 bases between. This CDR3 region has 14 residues. The CDR3: CAWTDSYSNQPQHF. The CDR3 coding sequence is TGTGCCTGGACCGACAGCTATAGCAATCAGCCCCAGCATTTT.

The V gene is TRBV5-1, the J gene TRBJ2-6; 8 bases map to TRBD1. The V gene's germline CDR1 is SGHRS and CDR2 YFSETQ. With V trimmed by 4 bases and J by 2 bases, 8 bases remained unmatched. This CDR3 is built from 17 residues. CDR3 nucleotide sequence: TGCGCCAGCAGCCTGGACAGGGTTATTCCTGGGGCCAACGTCCTGACTTTC. Translating it yields CASSLDRVIPGANVLTF.

The V gene is TRBV7-3, the J gene TRBJ2-2, with 12 positions matching TRBD2. V gave up 4 bases and J gave up 6 bases; unmatched junction bases: 12. The germline V gene has CDR1 SGHTA and CDR2 FQGTGA. CDR3 length equals 18 residues. Here the CDR3 DNA reads TGTGCCAGCAGCTGGATCGCGACTAGCGGGAGTATCGCCGGGGAGCTGTTTTTT. This translates into CASSWIATSGSIAGELFF.

Regarding this clone: At one of its ends the junction is not consistent with the germline gene, which may arise from a read error. The gene calls are TRBV7-7 and TRBJ1-1; TRBD1 aligns across 7 bases. From germline, CDR1 is SSHAT and CDR2 FNYEAQ (reference sequence). CDR3 length equals 13 residues. The CDR3 nucleotides read TGTGCTAGCAGCTACGACAGGGACACTGAAGCTTTCTTT. Its protein is CASSYDRDTEAFF.

This clone was detected once. The V gene is TRBV4-1, the J gene TRBJ2-2; 8 bases fit TRBD1. Germline CDR1 is MGHRA and CDR2 is YSYEKL. V lost 0 bases, J lost 0 bases, and 6 bases stayed unmatched. The CDR3 totals 18 residues. CDR3 bases: TGCGCCAGCAGCCAAGATCTCCTACAGGGGGCGAACACCGGGGAGCTGTTTTTT. Encoded protein: CASSQDLLQGANTGELFF.

The genes are TRBV19 and TRBJ1-2; 8 bases match TRBD1. Trimming removed 7 bases from V and 4 bases from J; junction bases left unmatched: 17. There are 17 residues in the CDR3. Germline-derived CDR1 and CDR2 are LNHDA and SQIVND (reference sequence). CDR3 protein: CASNPRDRSFGGYGYTF. In nucleotides, the CDR3 is TGTGCCAGTAACCCTAGGGACAGGTCCTTCGGGGGCTATGGCTACACCTTC.

This chain uses TRBV5-1 with TRBJ2-3; 8 bases map to TRBD1. The trim removed 2 bases at V and 6 bases at J, leaving 8 bases unmatched. Per the germline V gene, CDR1 is SGHRS and CDR2 is YFSETQ. CDR3 length: 15 amino acids. The CDR3 here is CASSLSAGGPDTQYF. CDR3 in DNA: TGCGCCAGCAGCTTAAGTGCAGGGGGCCCCGATACGCAGTATTTT.

V usage is TRBV28 and J usage is TRBJ2-7, with TRBD1 matching 9 bases. CDR1 and CDR2 (germline): MDHEN, SYDVKM. The V and J ends lost 5 bases and 5 bases, in that order; junction bases with no gene match: 7. The CDR3 is made up of 14 amino acids. CDR3 sequence reads: CASSTGTGLNEQYF. The CDR3, as DNA: TGTGCCAGCAGTACCGGGACAGGGTTGAACGAGCAGTACTTC.

V and J are TRBV5-8 and TRBJ1-4; D gene uncertain. The CDR3 has 15 amino acids. V gave up 0 bases and J gave up 3 bases, with 9 bases separating them. Looked up from germline, CDR1 is SGHTS and CDR2 is YDEGEE. CDR3 in amino acids: CASSLGGSANEKLFF. The DNA of the CDR3 is TGTGCCAGCAGCTTGGGAGGGTCGGCTAATGAAAAACTGTTTTTT.

This rearrangement joins TRBV4-2 to TRBJ1-5; D not resolved. Germline values: CDR1 LGHNA, CDR2 YNFKEQ. The CDR3 extends over 16 amino acids. V dropped 4 bases and J dropped 3 bases, with 16 bases sitting between them. CDR3 region: CASSRNLGNSNQPQHF. Written as DNA, the CDR3 is TGTGCCAGCAGCCGAAATTTGGGGAATTCCAATCAGCCCCAGCATTTT.

A single count supports this clone. This chain's CDR3 is CATSTLDRTGELFF. In nucleotides, the CDR3 is TGTGCCACCAGCACGCTAGACAGAACCGGGGAGCTGTTTTTT. The chain couples TRBV15 to TRBJ2-2; D possibly corresponds to TRBD1 (5 bases). Trimming left V 4 bases short and J 5 bases short, with 11 bases between. Germline CDR1 reads LNHNV; CDR2 reads YYDKDF (reference sequence). This CDR3 is 14 amino acids long.

CDR3 DNA: TGTGCCAGCACCCCGGGACAACTCAACACCGGGGAGCTGTTTTTT. This gives the protein CASTPGQLNTGELFF. The V and J genes are TRBV6-5 and TRBJ2-2, with a weak D call TRBD1 (6 bases). V was shortened by 7 bases and J by 2 bases, with 14 bases between the two germline ends. This CDR3 has 15 residues. Germline V gene lookup returns CDR1 MNHEY and CDR2 SVGAGI.

This clone has a single count. The genes are TRBV19 and TRBJ1-2; D not resolved. CDR3 length: 13 amino acids. The germline V and J ends were trimmed by 1 base and 8 bases, with 11 bases remaining between them. The germline CDR1 and CDR2 sequences are LNHDA and SQIVND (reference sequence). CDR3 in DNA: TGTGCCAGTAGTATAGGGCCCACTGGCGGCTACACCTTC. Its translation is CASSIGPTGGYTF. The full variable domain, completed using reference TRBV19 and TRBJ1-2, is DGGITQSPKYLFRKEGQNVTLSCEQNLNHDAMYWYRQDPGQGLRLIYYSQIVNDFQKGDIAEGYSVSREKKESFPLTVTSAQKNPTAFYLCASSIGPTGGYTFGSGTRLTVV.